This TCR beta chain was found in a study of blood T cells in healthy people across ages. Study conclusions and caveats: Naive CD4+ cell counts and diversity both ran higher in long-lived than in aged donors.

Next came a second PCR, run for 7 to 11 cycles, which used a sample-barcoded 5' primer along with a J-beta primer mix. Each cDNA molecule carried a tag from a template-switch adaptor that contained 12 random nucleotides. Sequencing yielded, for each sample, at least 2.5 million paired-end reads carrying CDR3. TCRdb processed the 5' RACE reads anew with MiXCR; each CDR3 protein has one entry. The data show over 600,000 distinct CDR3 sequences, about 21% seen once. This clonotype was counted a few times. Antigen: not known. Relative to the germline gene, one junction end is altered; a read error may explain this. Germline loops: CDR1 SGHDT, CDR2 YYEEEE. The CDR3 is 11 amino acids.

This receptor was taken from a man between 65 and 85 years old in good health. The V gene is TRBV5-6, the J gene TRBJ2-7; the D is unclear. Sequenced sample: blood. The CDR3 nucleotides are TGTGCCAGCAGCTTAAAGAACGAGCAGCACTTC. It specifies CASSLKNEQHF.